This T cell receptor beta chain originates from a study of blood T cell repertoires in COVID-19. Across the study: Researchers got acute and convalescent COVID-19 samples from the United States, Italy and Spain. From T cells, B-cell-depleted T cells, or PBMCs came the material, which was cDNA or gDNA.

Seattle researchers signed up patients amid active infection and tracked them longitudinally. Authors' data handling: Scientists estimated how many nucleated cells there were by amplifying reference gene primers. Generated by immunoSEQ multiplex PCR, the TCRdb table keeps only in-frame clones and is missing some. The V and J calls and clone size come from that table; D and trimming were worked out from the DNA. This table has roughly 160,000 clones, about 85% appearing once. The CDR3 is made up of 14 amino acids. V dropped 0 bases and J dropped 4 bases, with 10 bases sitting between them. Germline V gene sequence: CDR1 MNHNS, CDR2 SASEGT.

This clonotype was sampled from a woman older than 75 with COVID-19, enrolled during active disease. Sequenced material: peripheral blood. The rearrangement uses TRBV6-1 and TRBJ2-7; no reliable D call. The CDR3 spells CASSEALAKYEQYF. The CDR3 coding sequence is TGTGCCAGCAGTGAAGCGTTAGCCAAGTACGAGCAGTACTTC.